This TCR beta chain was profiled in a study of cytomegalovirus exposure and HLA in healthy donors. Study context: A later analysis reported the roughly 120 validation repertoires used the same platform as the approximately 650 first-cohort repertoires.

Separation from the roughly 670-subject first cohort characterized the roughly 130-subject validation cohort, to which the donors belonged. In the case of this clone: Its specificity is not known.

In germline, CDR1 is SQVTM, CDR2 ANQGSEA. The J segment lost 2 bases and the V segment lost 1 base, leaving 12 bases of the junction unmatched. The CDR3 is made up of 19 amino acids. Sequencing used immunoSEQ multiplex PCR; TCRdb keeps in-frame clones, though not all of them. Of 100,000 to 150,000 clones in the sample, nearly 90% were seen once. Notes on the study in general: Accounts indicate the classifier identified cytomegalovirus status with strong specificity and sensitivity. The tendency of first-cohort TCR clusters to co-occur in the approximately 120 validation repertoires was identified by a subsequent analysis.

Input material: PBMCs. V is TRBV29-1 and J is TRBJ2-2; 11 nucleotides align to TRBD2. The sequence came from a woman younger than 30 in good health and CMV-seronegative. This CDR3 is CSVEVLVAGGLLNTGELFF. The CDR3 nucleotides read TGCAGCGTTGAAGTTCTCGTAGCGGGGGGGCTTTTAAACACCGGGGAGCTGTTTTTT.